These 21 T cell receptor beta chains were sequenced from one sample in a study of cytomegalovirus exposure and HLA in healthy donors. With 60 Vbeta and 13 Jbeta primers, the PCR was carried out. Some clones are missing from TCRdb's copy, which holds only in-frame ones; the method was immunoSEQ multiplex PCR. The sample has 140,000 or so clones; 61% are singletons. The specimen was PBMCs. These receptors were obtained from a male donor in good health and CMV-seronegative.

This chain connects TRBV28 to TRBJ1-4, with D unclear. This CDR3 comprises 16 residues. Germline V gene data show CDR1 as MDHEN and CDR2 as SYDVKM. Trimming shortened V by 1 base and J by 7 bases, and 16 bases separated the two germline ends. This CDR3 reads CASSLSPTMTFEKLFF. CDR3 DNA sequence: TGTGCCAGCAGTTTATCCCCCACGATGACTTTTGAAAAACTGTTTTTT.

This chain connects TRBV9 to TRBJ2-7; 8 bases fit TRBD1. V was clipped by 6 bases and J by 5 bases; unmatched bases: 10. The germline CDR1 and CDR2 sequences are SGDLS and YYNGEE. The CDR3 totals 14 residues. The CDR3 coding sequence is TGTGCCAGCACTCCGGCGGGACAGGTCAACGAGCAGTACTTC. Residues: CASTPAGQVNEQYF.

This chain joins TRBV28 and TRBJ2-7; 7 bases are a match to TRBD1. V was clipped by 5 bases and J by 5 bases; unmatched bases: 9. The CDR3 consists of 14 residues. Germline CDR1 and CDR2: MDHEN and SYDVKM. CDR3 DNA sequence: TGTGCCAGCAGTGGCCCGGGACAGATCCACGAGCAGTACTTC. Protein sequence: CASSGPGQIHEQYF.

This clone was counted a few times. V and J are TRBV27 and TRBJ1-6; 9 bases map to TRBD1. Germline-derived CDR1 and CDR2 are MNHEY and SMNVEV (reference sequence). V shed 6 bases, J shed 9 bases, and the junction held 6 bases outside the gene matches. CDR3 size: 14 residues. The CDR3 is CASSGGQGTSPLHF. DNA of the CDR3: TGTGCCAGCAGCGGAGGACAGGGGACTTCACCCCTCCACTTT.

The gene calls are TRBV6-5 and TRBJ2-1, with D possibly being TRBD1 (5 bases). V gave up 6 bases and J gave up 6 bases, with 12 bases separating them. Germline CDR1 and CDR2: MNHEY and SVGAGI. CDR3 length: 13 residues. CDR3 in DNA: TGTGCCAGCAGGGGGCAGGAAGGCAATGAGCAGTTCTTC. Translated: CASRGQEGNEQFF.

The V gene is TRBV2, the J gene TRBJ2-3; TRBD2 aligns across 8 bases. Germline assignment: CDR1 SNHLY and CDR2 FYNNEI. V shed 6 bases and J 4 bases; nucleotides not matched to a gene: 12. This CDR3 contains 16 residues. The CDR3 DNA reads as TGTGCCAGCAGCCTTGCCGGGGGGGGGAGGTCAGATACGCAGTATTTT. This gives the protein CASSLAGGGRSDTQYF.

The chain carries TRBV6-5 and TRBJ1-2, with 10 bases aligning to TRBD1. Germline CDR1 MNHEY, CDR2 SVGAGI. The V segment lost 4 bases and the J segment 3 bases; nucleotides outside the gene matches: 2. The CDR3 consists of 14 residues. As DNA, the CDR3 is TGTGCCAGCAGTTGGGGACAGGGGTACTATGGCTACACCTTC. This translates into CASSWGQGYYGYTF.

The chain joins TRBV7-2 to TRBJ2-1, with no clear D. With 2 bases removed from V and 5 bases from J, the gap between germline ends came to 13 bases. The CDR3 spans 15 residues. Germline V gives CDR1 SGHTA, CDR2 FQGNSA. The CDR3: CASSLRGAKNNEQFF. The DNA of the CDR3 is TGTGCCAGCAGCTTACGAGGAGCGAAAAACAATGAGCAGTTCTTC.

This clone was counted only a few times. The V gene is TRBV7-2, the J gene TRBJ2-5; 9 bases agree with TRBD2. V shed 0 bases and J 3 bases; nucleotides not matched to a gene: 5. The germline gives CDR1 SGHTA, CDR2 FQGNSA. The CDR3 runs to 16 residues. The CDR3 bases are TGTGCCAGCAGCTTAGCGGTTTCTAGCGGGGAAGAGACCCAGTACTTC. Its translation is CASSLAVSSGEETQYF.

A single count supports this clone. One junction end disagrees with the germline gene, perhaps due to a read error. V usage is TRBV7-9 and J usage is TRBJ2-7; TRBD1 matches at 9 bases. The germline V gene has CDR1 SEHNR and CDR2 FQNEAQ (reference sequence). The CDR3 is 15 residues long. CDR3 residues: CSSSLVQGASGEQYF. The DNA for the CDR3 is TGTTCCAGCAGCTTAGTACAGGGGGCGTCTGGCGAGCAGTACTTC.

The chain employs TRBV15 and TRBJ1-4; TRBD1 matches at 7 bases. Germline trimming cut 1 base from V and 7 bases from J; bases unmatched to any gene: 6. Germline-derived CDR1 and CDR2 are LNHNV and YYDKDF (reference sequence). The CDR3 is 15 residues long. CDR3 sequence reads: CATSRVGQPPEKLFF. The CDR3, as DNA: TGTGCCACCAGCAGAGTGGGACAGCCTCCTGAAAAACTGTTTTTT.

The table lists this clone with a few counts. The rearrangement joins TRBV9 to TRBJ1-3; D unclear. Germline V gives CDR1 SGDLS, CDR2 YYNGEE. V was clipped by 0 bases and J by 3 bases, with 13 bases between them. There are 16 residues in the CDR3. CDR3 nucleotide sequence: TGTGCCAGCAGCGTAGACGGGGTTCTGGGTGGAAACACCATATATTTT. It is translated as CASSVDGVLGGNTIYF.

The chain uses TRBV7-3 and TRBJ2-3; 7 bases are a match to TRBD2. Germline V gives CDR1 SGHTA, CDR2 FQGTGA. J was trimmed by 1 base and V by 5 bases; bases with no gene match: 6. The CDR3 loop spans 15 amino acids. The CDR3 here is CASSPVAGGTDTQYF. DNA of the CDR3: TGTGCCAGCAGCCCGGTGGCGGGGGGCACAGATACGCAGTATTTT. The full variable domain, with the rest looked up from reference TRBV7-3 and TRBJ2-3, is GAGVSQTPSNKVTEKGKYVELRCDPISGHTALYWYRQSLGQGPEFLIYFQGTGAADDSGLPNDRFFAVRPEGSVSTLKIQRTERGDSAVYLCASSPVAGGTDTQYFGPGTRLTVL.

CDR3 amino acids: CASKGDSFSYEQYF. CDR3 nucleotide sequence: TGTGCCAGCAAGGGGGACAGTTTCTCCTACGAGCAGTACTTC. The genes are TRBV2 and TRBJ2-7, with 7 bases fitting TRBD1. The J segment lost 0 bases and the V segment lost 7 bases, leaving 6 bases of the junction unmatched. The CDR3 loop spans 14 amino acids. The germline CDR1 and CDR2 sequences are SNHLY and FYNNEI.

This clone was counted between two and nine times. The chain joins TRBV7-2 to TRBJ2-7, with a possible D match to TRBD2 (6 bases). This CDR3 has 14 amino acids. V lost 3 bases and J lost 0, with 9 bases in between. Per germline, CDR1 SGHTA and CDR2 FQGNSA. The CDR3 DNA sequence: TGTGCCAGCAGCTTCATGCGGGACTCCTACGAGCAGTACTTC. Translating it yields CASSFMRDSYEQYF.

The sample holds one count of this clone. The rearrangement uses TRBV28 and TRBJ1-6; no clear D gene. The V end was cut by 0 bases, the J end by 7 bases, with 10 bases between. This CDR3 has 15 amino acids. The germline V gene has CDR1 MDHEN and CDR2 SYDVKM. The DNA of the CDR3 is TGTGCCAGCAGTTTATGGACGGGCGGGAATTCACCCCTCCACTTT. The encoded protein is CASSLWTGGNSPLHF. The full variable domain, rest sourced from reference TRBV28 and TRBJ1-6, is DVKVTQSSRYLVKRTGEKVFLECVQDMDHENMFWYRQDPGLGLRLIYFSYDVKMKEKGDIPEGYSVSREKKERFSLILESASTNQTSMYLCASSLWTGGNSPLHFGNGTRLTVT.

The chain employs TRBV19 and TRBJ2-2, with a tentative D call TRBD1 (6 bases). The germline V gene encodes CDR1 LNHDA and CDR2 SQIVND (reference sequence). Trimming left V 8 bases short and J 6 bases short, with 10 bases between. This CDR3 spans 12 amino acids. As DNA, the CDR3 is TGTGCCAGTGGGTGGGGGCCCGGGGAGCTGTTTTTT. Encoded protein: CASGWGPGELFF.

The chain joins TRBV28 to TRBJ2-7, with TRBD2 as a possible D gene (6 bases). This CDR3 contains 12 residues. Germline CDR1 is MDHEN and CDR2 is SYDVKM. V was pared by 5 bases and J by 7 bases, with 12 bases between. CDR3 residues: CASSSPGEEQYF. Here the CDR3 DNA reads TGTGCCAGCAGTAGTCCGGGGGAGGAGCAGTACTTC. The entire variable domain, with the rest obtained from reference TRBV28 and TRBJ2-7, is as follows: DVKVTQSSRYLVKRTGEKVFLECVQDMDHENMFWYRQDPGLGLRLIYFSYDVKMKEKGDIPEGYSVSREKKERFSLILESASTNQTSMYLCASSSPGEEQYFGPGTRLTVT.

The rearrangement links TRBV18 to TRBJ2-7; 9 bases line up with TRBD1. Germline V CDR1 and CDR2: KGHSH, LQKENI. Trimming removed 0 bases from V and 6 bases from J; junction bases left unmatched: 6. The CDR3 has 15 amino acids. This CDR3 is CASSPPSGQGLEQYF. CDR3 coding DNA: TGTGCCAGCTCACCACCGTCGGGACAGGGCCTCGAGCAGTACTTC.

The chain recombines TRBV9 with TRBJ2-3; D may be TRBD2 (6 bases). V was clipped by 1 base and J by 0 bases, with 9 bases between them. Germline lookup yields CDR1 SGDLS and CDR2 YYNGEE. The CDR3 is made up of 15 amino acids. The chain's CDR3 is CASSVSGTSTDTQYF. The CDR3 nucleotides read TGTGCCAGCAGCGTAAGTGGGACTAGCACAGATACGCAGTATTTT. Together with reference TRBV9 and TRBJ2-3, the CDR3 gives the full variable domain: DSGVTQTPKHLITATGQRVTLRCSPRSGDLSVYWYQQSLDQGLQFLIQYYNGEERAKGNILERFSAQQFPDLHSELNLSSLELGDSALYFCASSVSGTSTDTQYFGPGTRLTVL.

The chain carries TRBV7-9 and TRBJ2-7, with D maybe TRBD2 (5 bases). V was cut by 5 bases and J by 1 base, with 18 bases left in between. The CDR3 is 16 amino acids. Germline CDR1 and CDR2: SEHNR and FQNEAQ (reference sequence). CDR3 DNA sequence: TGTGCCAGCAGCCCACCCCGCCCAGCGGTGTCCTACGAGCAGTACTTC. This encodes CASSPPRPAVSYEQYF.